This T cell receptor beta chain was retrieved from a study of identical twins (dated by TCRdb to 2016 to 2017). In terms of the full investigation: TCR alpha and beta repertoires from monozygotic twins, unrelated adults of various ages and cord blood were deep-sequenced to test whether fetal clonotypes persist. To rule out contamination, replicate twin experiments were performed at different times with different library preparation protocols.

Libraries were built with 5' RACE. Sequencer: Illumina HiSeq 2000. Template switching introduced a universal primer binding site; the final cDNA contained a unique molecular identifier, enabling accurate counting of TCR cDNA molecules. Specific primers in the conserved constant-segment region were used to synthesize first-strand cDNA for the TCR alpha and beta chains. To control for contamination, every cDNA library was double barcoded, receiving both a SMART-Mk sample barcode and Illumina barcodes. TruSeq adapter sequences, together with Illumina sample barcodes, were added in two successive PCR steps. The Illumina HiSeq platform was used with custom primers to sequence TCR alpha and beta cDNA libraries. The authors processed their data as follows. Unique molecular identifiers were extracted from raw reads with MiGEC, and CDR3 positions were determined with MiXCR. For each individual, recombination models were inferred using an EM algorithm with the repgenHMM and IGoR tools. Shared clonotypes were analyzed with the tcR package in R, and sharing was normalized by the product of cloneset sizes. Out-of-frame nonproductive sequences were analyzed to study raw recombination free of thymic and clonal selection effects. TCRdb reran the public reads through fastp at Q25 and MiXCR, keeping productive beta chains. Every distinct CDR3 protein forms one entry, paired with its most common genes and DNA. The V and J calls here are based on TCRdb, not the publication. This sample comprises around 250,000 distinct CDR3 sequences, approximately 11% of them detected only once. Jointly, the top ten make up about 4% of the sample.

Findings and caveats that apply to the study as a whole: Out-of-frame TCR alpha sequences shared between twins showed an excess of low generation-probability sequences compared with coincidental sharing between unrelated individuals. Conclusions relied on cross-sectional statistical analysis, since the same donors could not be followed over many years. In beta out-of-frame sequences, excess twin sharing was weaker, because having fewer shared sequences lowered the signal-to-noise ratio. Zero-insertion analyses could be partly confounded by invariant T cells such as MAIT and iNKT, although diverse VJ usage argued against such confounding for most clonotypes. In monozygotic twins, out-of-frame TCR alpha sharing was systematically underestimated by recombination models, although the models agreed with sharing between unrelated individuals. Fewer insertions were carried by abundant cord blood beta clonotypes, a similar but weaker trend appeared in young adult naive repertoires, and no such trend appeared in memory repertoires.

Only healthy Caucasian donors were included. Three pairs of female monozygotic twins, all aged about 18 to 30 years, made up the twin cohort. Miltenyi CD45RO+ enrichment and human naive T-cell isolation kits were used to isolate memory (CD45RO+) and naive T cells from PBMC. As encoded in the germline V gene (reference sequence), CDR1 is LGHDT while CDR2 is YNNKEL. Trimming at the junction amounts to 2 bases on V and 6 bases on J, and the germline ends lie 14 bases apart. The CDR3 covers 15 residues, taking in both the cysteine and the phenylalanine. The retained sequence is limited to the CDR3, 45 bases, with the frame set at the first base. Details on this clonotype: Its antigen has not been determined. No base-level quality is on record; no much larger clone is a single base apart.

The sample was also reused in another study, on yellow fever vaccine responses in identical twins. Per that second paper: According to the authors, in identical twins the way T cells responded to vaccination appeared partly convergent and partly personalized. The study precisely tracked vaccine-responding T cell clones in identical twins.

The chain couples TRBV3-1 to TRBJ1-5; a tentative D match to TRBD1 spans 6 bases. Sequenced: memory (CD45RO+) T cells sorted from blood. The cell subset or site label here, explained by the study, means: CD45RO+ enriched T cells. The clonotype comes from a woman younger than 35 in good health. The CDR3 region: CASSQKGGGSQPQHF. The sequenced DNA: TGTGCCAGCAGCCAAAAGGGGGGGGGCAGTCAGCCCCAGCATTTT.